The 20 T cell receptor beta chains presented below share a single source sample, sequenced in a study of blood T cell repertoires in COVID-19. TCRdb's copy holds only in-frame clones and misses some; the assay was immunoSEQ multiplex PCR. The sample has about 49,000 clones, over 80% seen once. Sequencing was carried out using peripheral blood. Receptors were obtained from a man between 45 and 60 years old with acute or convalescent COVID-19.

V gene TRBV7-2 combines with J gene TRBJ2-7, with D possibly being TRBD2 (5 bases). V gave up 4 bases and J gave up 4 bases, with 14 bases separating them. The CDR3 totals 14 residues. CDR1 and CDR2 (germline): SGHTA, FQGNSA. The CDR3 reads CASSSGFGDYEQYF. CDR3 nucleotide sequence: TGTGCCAGCAGCTCCGGATTCGGGGATTACGAGCAGTACTTC.

The chain uses TRBV4-2 and TRBJ2-1; 8 nucleotides match TRBD1. The ends lost 6 bases at V and 5 bases at J; junction bases unmatched: 12. CDR3 size: 16 residues. CDR1 LGHNA and CDR2 YNFKEQ come from the germline V gene. The CDR3 spells CASSRGGQGAHNEQFF. CDR3 coding DNA: TGTGCCAGCAGTCGAGGCGGGCAGGGGGCCCACAATGAGCAGTTCTTC.

This chain links TRBV28 with TRBJ2-7; a weak D match, TRBD1 (5 bases). CDR1 and CDR2 (germline): MDHEN, SYDVKM. Trimming stripped 6 bases from V and 1 base from J, with 16 bases between. CDR3 length: 15 amino acids. For the CDR3, the DNA is TGTGCCAGCAGCCAGGACACACCTGGGTCCTACGAGCAGTACTTC. Translating it yields CASSQDTPGSYEQYF.

V usage is TRBV28 and J usage is TRBJ2-1, with 10 nucleotides matching TRBD2. V trimming: 3 bases; J trimming: 7 bases; junction bases outside the gene matches: 6. CDR3 size: 15 residues. From germline, CDR1 is MDHEN and CDR2 SYDVKM. The CDR3 coding sequence is TGTGCCAGCAGTTTTGACAGCGGGGGGGAAAATGAGCAGTTCTTC. It yields the protein CASSFDSGGENEQFF. Looking up the rest from reference TRBV28 and TRBJ2-1 gives the full variable domain: DVKVTQSSRYLVKRTGEKVFLECVQDMDHENMFWYRQDPGLGLRLIYFSYDVKMKEKGDIPEGYSVSREKKERFSLILESASTNQTSMYLCASSFDSGGENEQFFGPGTRLTVL.

This clone was observed a few times. V gene TRBV9 combines with J gene TRBJ2-3, with D perhaps TRBD1 (5 bases). This CDR3 is built from 18 residues. Germline V gene lookup returns CDR1 SGDLS and CDR2 YYNGEE. Deletions cut 0 bases from V and 8 bases from J, with 25 bases between. DNA for the CDR3: TGTGCCAGCAGCGTAGCGGGTGGGGCCTCCCCCACTTATGGTACGCAGTATTTT. Translating it yields CASSVAGGASPTYGTQYF.

This chain links TRBV4-2 with TRBJ2-2, with TRBD1 as a possible D gene (5 bases). Germline lookup yields CDR1 LGHNA and CDR2 YNFKEQ. The V end was cut by 0 bases, the J end by 5 bases, with 16 bases between. The CDR3 is 17 residues long. This CDR3 is CASSQDRRGAYTGELFF. CDR3 nucleotide sequence: TGTGCCAGCAGCCAAGATCGTAGGGGCGCGTATACCGGGGAGCTGTTTTTT.

This chain connects TRBV28 to TRBJ1-4; D is unresolved. Trimming removed 5 bases at V and 0 bases at J, with 4 bases between. This CDR3 has 13 amino acids. The germline V gene has CDR1 MDHEN and CDR2 SYDVKM. CDR3 sequence reads: CASSGSTNEKLFF. As DNA, the CDR3 is TGTGCCAGCAGTGGCTCAACTAATGAAAAACTGTTTTTT.

The chain links TRBV6-1 to TRBJ2-3, with 10 bases aligning to TRBD2. Germline V gene sequence: CDR1 MNHNS, CDR2 SASEGT. The V segment lost 5 bases and the J segment 1 base; nucleotides outside the gene matches: 3. The CDR3 is 15 residues long. The CDR3 sequence is CASSLAGEGTDTQYF. The CDR3 DNA reads TGTGCCAGCAGTCTAGCGGGAGAGGGCACAGATACGCAGTATTTT.

J is TRBJ2-1 and V is TRBV6-5; D not certain. Germline CDR1 is MNHEY and CDR2 is SVGAGI. This CDR3 spans 15 amino acids. Deletions cut 6 bases from V and 4 bases from J, with 16 bases between. DNA of the CDR3: TGTGCCAGCAGCCAGTCGAATGGTGGTTACAATGAGCAGTTCTTC. Translating it yields CASSQSNGGYNEQFF.

The rearrangement joins TRBV2 to TRBJ1-4, with D uncertain. The CDR3 consists of 13 residues. Looked up from germline, CDR1 is SNHLY and CDR2 is FYNNEI. Between the trimmed V and J ends, which lost 7 bases and 4 bases, there was a span of 10 bases. CDR3 bases: TGTGCCAGCACCCGGGGATATAATGAAAAACTGTTTTTT. Protein sequence: CASTRGYNEKLFF.

This clone has a single count. The chain recombines TRBV24-1 with TRBJ2-1; 7 positions match TRBD2. CDR3 length equals 13 residues. J lost 15 bases, V lost 0 bases, and 7 bases had no gene match. Per germline, CDR1 KGHDR and CDR2 SFDVKD. Written as DNA, the CDR3 is TGTGCCACCAGTGATTTGCTGGGCGGGAGCCGGTTCTTC. This gives the protein CATSDLLGGSRFF.

The chain recombines TRBV19 with TRBJ1-1; a possible D gene is TRBD1 (5 bases). The CDR3 is made up of 15 amino acids. V was cut by 9 bases and J by 2 bases, with 19 bases left in between. Germline V gives CDR1 LNHDA, CDR2 SQIVND (reference sequence). The CDR3 here is CASRPIGGGNTEAFF. As DNA, the CDR3 is TGTGCCAGCCGACCCATCGGGGGGGGAAACACTGAAGCTTTCTTT.

The gene calls are TRBV11-2 and TRBJ2-1; a weak D match, TRBD1 (6 bases). This CDR3 is built from 15 residues. V was pared by 0 bases and J by 8 bases, with 14 bases between. Germline-derived CDR1 and CDR2 are SGHAT and FQNNGV. As DNA, the CDR3 is TGTGCCAGCAGCTTAGAAGGGGGTGGGAGAGATGAGCAGTTCTTC. It specifies CASSLEGGGRDEQFF.

The chain couples TRBV30 to TRBJ1-1; a weak D match, TRBD1 (5 bases). V was cut by 4 bases and J by 0 bases, with 9 bases left in between. The CDR3 extends over 13 amino acids. Germline V gives CDR1 GTSNPN, CDR2 SVGIG (reference sequence). The CDR3 coding sequence is TGTGCCTGGACGGGGGTAATGAACACTGAAGCTTTCTTT. Amino acid sequence: CAWTGVMNTEAFF.

The chain carries TRBV5-1 and TRBJ1-3, with D perhaps matching TRBD1 (5 bases). This CDR3 is built from 15 residues. The V and J ends lost 3 bases and 0 bases respectively, with 10 bases between them. Germline CDR1 SGHRS, CDR2 YFSETQ. The CDR3 protein is CASSSQGNSGNTIYF. For the CDR3, the DNA is TGCGCCAGCAGCTCTCAGGGAAACTCTGGAAACACCATATATTTT.

This chain uses TRBV28 with TRBJ2-7; D is possibly TRBD1 (5 bases). The germline gives CDR1 MDHEN, CDR2 SYDVKM. The CDR3 contains 17 residues. Trimming shortened V by 8 bases and J by 0 bases, and 23 bases separated the two germline ends. CDR3 sequence reads: CASGASSGVPNSYEQYF. Written as DNA, the CDR3 is TGTGCCAGCGGGGCATCATCTGGGGTTCCCAACTCCTACGAGCAGTACTTC.

The chain links TRBV27 to TRBJ2-4; 10 nucleotides line up with TRBD1. CDR1 and CDR2 (germline): MNHEY, SMNVEV (reference sequence). V dropped 5 bases and J dropped 6; count of bases not matched to a gene: 10. This CDR3 region has 16 residues. The CDR3 DNA is TGTGCCAGCAGTACCATAATCCGGGACAGGGGAAACATTCAGTACTTC. Translated, it gives CASSTIIRDRGNIQYF.

This clone was counted a few times. The rearrangement links TRBV7-9 to TRBJ2-7; no clear D. The CDR3 has 12 residues. The V end was cut by 1 base, the J end by 6 bases, with 7 bases between. Germline V gives CDR1 SEHNR, CDR2 FQNEAQ (reference sequence). The CDR3 sequence: CASSLVVVEQYF. CDR3 DNA sequence: TGTGCCAGCAGCTTAGTGGTAGTCGAGCAGTACTTC.

The chain uses TRBV30 and TRBJ2-7, with 7 bases that match TRBD2. In germline, CDR1 is GTSNPN, CDR2 SVGIG (reference sequence). The CDR3 loop spans 15 amino acids. V lost 3 bases and J lost 4; bases outside the gene matches: 12. CDR3 loop: CAWSPEVGGLYEQYF. CDR3 coding DNA: TGTGCCTGGAGCCCCGAGGTGGGAGGGCTATACGAGCAGTACTTC. The full variable domain, rest sourced from reference TRBV30 and TRBJ2-7, is SQTIHQWPATLVQPVGSPLSLECTVEGTSNPNLYWYRQAAGRGLQLLFYSVGIGQISSEVPQNLSASRPQDRQFILSSKKLLLSDSGFYLCAWSPEVGGLYEQYFGPGTRLTVT.

The rearrangement uses TRBV7-9 and TRBJ1-5; D not resolved. The V end was cut by 5 bases, the J end by 8 bases, with 16 bases between. This CDR3 has 14 residues. In germline, CDR1 is SEHNR, CDR2 FQNEAQ (reference sequence). Here the CDR3 DNA reads TGTGCCAGCAGCGATTCGGGTGGTGGAAAGCCCCAGCATTTT. It is translated as CASSDSGGGKPQHF. Filled out from reference TRBV7-9 and TRBJ1-5, the complete variable domain reads DTGVSQNPRHKITKRGQNVTFRCDPISEHNRLYWYRQTLGQGPEFLTYFQNEAQLEKSRLLSDRFSAERPKGSFSTLEIQRTEQGDSAMYLCASSDSGGGKPQHFGDGTRLSIL.